This T cell receptor (beta chain) was sequenced in a study of blood T cell repertoires in COVID-19 (dated by TCRdb to the early 2020s). The study in broad terms: Samples covering the acute and convalescent phases of COVID-19 were provided by collaborators in the United States, Italy and Spain. The samples were drawn from two sources: the first 160 participants of the ongoing ImmuneRACE study, and 1,000 to 1,500 subjects contributed by 6 global collaborators. A de-identified subject ID, COVID-19 status, age in years and sex were almost always included in the sample metadata. A freely available public database, intended as a resource for researchers studying the immune response to SARS-CoV-2, is where the repertoires were released. The material from the prospective study consisted of cDNA or gDNA derived from T cells, B-cell-depleted T cells, or PBMCs. HLA class I and class II types, where available, came from metadata supplied by the sample provider rather than from assay-based typing. The dataset comprised deeply sampled blood TCRbeta repertoires from subjects exposed to, actively infected with, or recovered from COVID-19.

Paper-wide results and their limitations: How much clinical and demographic metadata was included differed by source and by participant, and the metadata was provided uncurated.

As regards this clone: No antigen is known for it. Qualities for individual bases were not recorded, and no much larger clone is one base off.

V trim: 5 bases; J trim: 11 bases; unmatched bases: 13. The CDR3 numbers 14 residues from cysteine through phenylalanine. Of all the DNA, just the CDR3 is kept, 42 bases in frame from base 1. From a lookup of the germline V gene (reference sequence), CDR1 and CDR2 are MNHEY and SMNVEV. Whole blood was collected in K2EDTA tubes by collaborating institutions according to the institutions' own protocols. Collaborator samples were shipped for TCRbeta analysis as frozen whole blood, isolated PBMCs, or DNA extracted from either sample type. TCRbeta CDR3 regions were amplified from genomic DNA by means of the immunoSEQ Assay, a bias-controlled multiplex PCR. On the study's bioinformatics: The number of nucleated cells in each sample was estimated by amplification of reference gene primers within the assay. To quantify the absolute abundance of each unique TCRbeta CDR3 rearrangement, sequence reads were collapsed and filtered. For each sample, productive Simpson clonality was calculated as the square root of Simpson's diversity index across productive rearrangements. Here the immuneACCESS table is served through TCRdb, limited to in-frame sequences with V and J called. Missing clones are a known gap in these copies; in checked studies unresolved V genes cover under half, and the rest lacks a known reason. For V, J and clone size, that table is used; D and trimming come from the DNA. Here the sample has over 200,000 clones; 80% to 85% occur a single time. The top ten clonotypes cover around 5.1% of the sample.

The chain links TRBV27 with TRBJ1-1; the junction holds 8 bases that match TRBD1. The source is a human donor in a cohort sampled during active COVID-19. Sequencing was carried out using peripheral blood. Read as DNA, the sequence is TGTGCCAGCAGTCCGCGGGGCAGGGGGCTTGGGGCTTTCTTT. Translated, this is CASSPRGRGLGAFF.